This T cell receptor (beta chain) was recorded in a study of T cell responses to AZD1222 COVID-19 vaccine. Libraries were prepared by immunoSEQ multiplex PCR; TCRdb keeps only in-frame clonotypes and omits some of them. The table has more than 150,000 clones, less than 95% seen once. CDR1 is SEHNR, CDR2 FQNEAQ, per germline (reference sequence). This CDR3 has 13 amino acids. The V and J ends lost 1 base and 0 bases respectively, with 3 bases between them. This clone appeared a few times. The sequence was collected from an adult in good health. V usage is TRBV7-9 and J usage is TRBJ1-1; D gene ambiguous. This material consisted of peripheral blood, taken on day 0 of AZD1222 vaccination. CDR3 bases: TGTGCCAGCAGCTTAGACATGAACACTGAAGCTTTCTTT. Amino acid sequence: CASSLDMNTEAFF.